The sample holds many counts of the clone carrying this T cell receptor beta chain. The CDR3 runs 15 residues. Deletions cut 4 bases from V and 3 bases from J, with 15 bases between. CDR1 is SGHTA and CDR2 is FQGNSA in the germline V gene. Reverse transcription used about 510 ng RNA and constant-region primers for alpha and beta. Using multiplexing indices, alpha and beta chain libraries were generated apart by chain-specific third strand synthesis. TCRdb called the 5' RACE reads again in MiXCR, with one record for every CDR3 protein. The profile shows just over 15,000 distinct CDR3 sequences, roughly 7.6% of them singletons. This entry comes from a study of HIV-infected patients and healthy controls. No cell fractionation was done, so the repertoire covers all unsorted peripheral blood T cells.

The source of this sequence is an adult in good health. Sequenced material: blood. The rearrangement links TRBV7-2 to TRBJ1-1; the D gene is possibly TRBD1 (5 bases). CDR3 nucleotide sequence: TGTGCCAGCAGCTCTGGGTCAGGGCGTTACACTGAAGCTTTCTTT. Translating it yields CASSSGSGRYTEAFF.